This T cell receptor (beta chain) was observed in a study of response to subunit inactivated influenza vaccine. Findings and limits, study-wide: Researchers suggested that each seasonal influenza vaccination recruits few new T cells.

This clonotype was seen a handful of times. Its antigen is unidentified. The CDR3 runs to 14 residues. V lost 5 bases, J lost 8 bases, and 17 bases lay in between. The germline V gene encodes CDR1 SEHNR and CDR2 FQNEAQ (reference sequence). TCRdb passed the RT-PCR reads through MiXCR, listing each CDR3 protein once. This table holds more than 600,000 distinct CDR3 sequences, around 18% found once. The sample here was PBMCs from blood, taken roughly 5 days after vaccination. The chain couples TRBV7-9 to TRBJ2-3; possibly TRBD1 or TRBD2 for D (5 bases each). This clonotype originated in a man aged 45 to 65 who received an inactivated influenza vaccine. The CDR3: CASSRDVTQGTQYF. CDR3 bases: TGTGCCAGCAGCCGGGACGTCACCCAGGGTACGCAGTATTTT.